Each of the 21 T cell receptor beta chains below was sequenced from the same sample in a study of OX40 agonist ivuxolimab in advanced cancers. Generated by immunoSEQ multiplex PCR, the TCRdb table keeps only in-frame clones and is missing some. The repertoire holds 95,000 to 150,000 clones, with just under 95% as singletons. This sample comprised CD4+ or CD8+ T cells sorted from blood, obtained in a trial of the OX40 agonist ivuxolimab. Source of these receptors: an adult with an advanced solid tumor such as melanoma, head and neck, liver or kidney cancer.

Here the CDR3 reads CASSYYTGTANTEAFF. CDR3 nucleotides: TGTGCCAGCAGCTACTATACCGGGACAGCGAACACTGAAGCTTTCTTT. V usage is TRBV5-4 and J usage is TRBJ1-1, with TRBD1 matching over 7 bases. Germline trimming cut 3 bases from V and 1 base from J; bases unmatched to any gene: 9. Germline CDR1 SGHNT, CDR2 YYREEE (reference sequence). The CDR3 runs 16 residues.

The V call is TRBV5-1, the J call TRBJ1-3, with no clear D. V was trimmed by 4 bases and J by 0 bases, leaving 8 bases between them. Germline V lookup: CDR1 SGHRS, CDR2 YFSETQ. This CDR3 spans 14 amino acids. DNA of the CDR3: TGCGCCAGCAGCCCTAGGCGCTCTGGAAACACCATATATTTT. Translated, it gives CASSPRRSGNTIYF.

This clone appeared once. CDR3: CASSPAPVGKLFF. CDR3 bases: TGTGCCAGCTCACCAGCCCCAGTAGGAAAACTGTTTTTT. This chain links TRBV18 with TRBJ1-4; D remains unclear. V was clipped by 2 bases and J by 10 bases, with 11 bases between them. Germline-derived CDR1 and CDR2 are KGHSH and LQKENI. There are 13 residues in the CDR3.

This rearrangement joins TRBV2 to TRBJ2-7, with D tentatively TRBD1 or TRBD2 (6 bases each). Germline CDR1 reads SNHLY; CDR2 reads FYNNEI. V lost 4 bases to trimming and J lost 4 bases, with 11 bases between them. There are 13 residues in the CDR3. This CDR3 is CASSVGGQYEQYF. The CDR3 nucleotides are TGTGCCAGCAGTGTAGGGGGGCAGTACGAGCAGTACTTC.

This chain links TRBV19 with TRBJ1-4, with D possibly matching TRBD1 (5 bases). Trimming cost V 7 bases and J 11 bases, with 17 bases left between them. The CDR3 covers 13 residues. Germline V gene sequence: CDR1 LNHDA, CDR2 SQIVND (reference sequence). CDR3 sequence reads: CASTPGGGAKLFF. Written as DNA, the CDR3 is TGTGCCAGTACCCCGGGGGGGGGTGCGAAACTGTTTTTT.

This clone was counted only a few times. The chain is built from TRBV29-1 and TRBJ1-6; TRBD1 matches 7 bases. The germline gives CDR1 SQVTM, CDR2 ANQGSEA. V lost 4 bases and J lost 6; bases outside the gene matches: 6. The CDR3 is 14 residues long. CDR3 nucleotide sequence: TGCAGCGTTGCCCTGCAGGGGGTTAATTCACCCCTCCACTTT. Its protein product is CSVALQGVNSPLHF.

The chain has TRBV2 and TRBJ1-1; D gene ambiguous. Per germline, CDR1 SNHLY and CDR2 FYNNEI. Trimming stripped 3 bases from V and 10 bases from J, with 18 bases between. The CDR3 totals 14 residues. CDR3: CASSDSLGGQPAFF. Written as DNA, the CDR3 is TGTGCCAGCAGTGATTCCCTGGGAGGGCAACCAGCTTTCTTT. Full variable domain (outside the CDR3, taken from reference TRBV2 and TRBJ1-1): EPEVTQTPSHQVTQMGQEVILRCVPISNHLYFYWYRQILGQKVEFLVSFYNNEISEKSEIFDDQFSVERPDGSNFTLKIRSTKLEDSAMYFCASSDSLGGQPAFFGQGTRLTVV.

The chain employs TRBV19 and TRBJ1-2, with D tentatively TRBD1 (5 bases). This CDR3 has 12 amino acids. Trimming stripped 9 bases from V and 8 bases from J, with 16 bases between. Germline CDR1 LNHDA, CDR2 SQIVND (reference sequence). The CDR3 region has the DNA TGTGCCAGCCAGCAGGGCACAGGAGGCTACACCTTC. Its translation is CASQQGTGGYTF.

The J gene is TRBJ1-1, the V gene TRBV6-5; no firm D call. Germline V CDR1 and CDR2: MNHEY, SVGAGI. Trimming left V 3 bases short and J 7 bases short, with 12 bases between. The CDR3 is 13 residues long. DNA for the CDR3: TGTGCCAGCAGTTATCTGTCCGTCGGTGAAGCTTTCTTT. Amino acid sequence: CASSYLSVGEAFF.

The rearrangement joins TRBV5-8 to TRBJ2-3; D is uncertain. The V gene's germline CDR1 is SGHTS and CDR2 YDEGEE. This CDR3 spans 13 amino acids. Trimming took 0 bases from V and 0 from J, leaving 2 bases between them. In DNA form, the CDR3 reads TGTGCCAGCAGCTTGGGCAGCACAGATACGCAGTATTTT. Its translation: CASSLGSTDTQYF.

This clone was seen only a few times. This chain uses TRBV13 with TRBJ2-7; TRBD1 matches 11 bases. Losses at the gene ends were 4 bases for V and 4 bases for J; bases not matched to a gene: 6. Germline V gene sequence: CDR1 PRHDT, CDR2 FYEKMQ (reference sequence). The CDR3 is 15 amino acids. The chain's CDR3 is CASSWRTGGAYEQYF. Here the CDR3 DNA reads TGTGCCAGCAGCTGGCGGACAGGGGGCGCGTACGAGCAGTACTTC.

This clone is a singleton in its sample. The chain links TRBV5-1 to TRBJ2-1; TRBD2 matches 7 bases. Looked up from germline, CDR1 is SGHRS and CDR2 is YFSETQ. This CDR3 spans 13 amino acids. V lost 5 bases to trimming and J lost 8 bases; unmatched junction nucleotides: 7. CDR3 sequence: CASSRGDLDEQFF. The CDR3 DNA reads TGCGCCAGCAGTCGGGGGGATTTGGATGAGCAGTTCTTC.

This clone has a single count. V and J are TRBV6-5 and TRBJ2-5, with 9 nucleotides matching TRBD1. Germline trimming cut 4 bases from V and 6 bases from J; bases unmatched to any gene: 9. The CDR3 is 15 residues long. CDR1 and CDR2 from the germline V gene are MNHEY and SVGAGI. CDR3 in amino acids: CASSSPGQGRQTQYF. The DNA for the CDR3 is TGTGCCAGCAGTTCCCCGGGACAGGGAAGACAGACCCAGTACTTC.

The chain combines TRBV6-6 with TRBJ1-5; 7 nucleotides align to TRBD1. The germline V gene encodes CDR1 MNHNY and CDR2 SVGAGI (reference sequence). The CDR3 totals 15 residues. V shed 7 bases and J 1 base; nucleotides not matched to a gene: 7. The CDR3 sequence is CASMPGQRSNQPQHF. The DNA for the CDR3 is TGTGCCAGCATGCCGGGACAGAGAAGCAATCAGCCCCAGCATTTT.

The chain is built from TRBV6-1 and TRBJ1-5; 8 bases line up with TRBD1. This CDR3 spans 15 amino acids. Germline CDR1 MNHNS, CDR2 SASEGT. After removal of 5 bases from V and 5 bases from J, the junction contained 8 bases not matched to a gene. In DNA, the CDR3 is TGTGCCAGCAGTCCCCAGGGGGCGGTAGATCAGCCCCAGCATTTT. Protein product: CASSPQGAVDQPQHF.

The chain employs TRBV9 and TRBJ2-3; D is unresolved. The V gene lost 3 bases and the J gene lost 9 bases, with 17 bases spanning the gap. Germline loops: CDR1 SGDLS, CDR2 YYNGEE. The CDR3 is made up of 14 amino acids. The DNA for the CDR3 is TGTGCCAGCAGCGCCCCCCTCATAGCTGGCACGCAGTATTTT. It encodes CASSAPLIAGTQYF.

The chain uses TRBV28 and TRBJ1-2; D not resolved. The CDR3 totals 13 residues. Germline V CDR1 and CDR2: MDHEN, SYDVKM. V lost 3 bases and J lost 4, with 9 bases in between. The CDR3 reads CASSLTGSYGYTF. The CDR3, as DNA: TGTGCCAGCAGTTTGACTGGTAGCTATGGCTACACCTTC.

The chain carries TRBV5-4 and TRBJ1-1; TRBD1 agrees at 7 bases. CDR1 SGHNT and CDR2 YYREEE come from the germline V gene (reference sequence). This CDR3 has 14 amino acids. With V trimmed by 7 bases and J by 4 bases, 10 bases remained unmatched. The CDR3 bases are TGTGCCAGCGGCGGGGCAGGGGGGTTCACTGAAGCTTTCTTT. Protein sequence: CASGGAGGFTEAFF.

The V call is TRBV19, the J call TRBJ1-5; 11 bases are a match to TRBD1. Germline V gives CDR1 LNHDA, CDR2 SQIVND (reference sequence). The CDR3 runs to 16 residues. V shed 9 bases and J 4 bases; nucleotides not matched to a gene: 11. The DNA for the CDR3 is TGTGCCAGCGGACAGGGGGCCCTTATGTTGAATCAGCCCCAGCATTTT. Translation: CASGQGALMLNQPQHF.

The rearrangement uses TRBV15 and TRBJ1-2; D may be TRBD1 (5 bases). The CDR3 extends over 14 amino acids. Germline V gene data show CDR1 as LNHNV and CDR2 as YYDKDF (reference sequence). Deletions cut 7 bases from V and 4 bases from J, with 16 bases between. In DNA, the CDR3 is TGTGCCACCACCCCCCGAGGGGACGGCTATGGCTACACCTTC. This sequence encodes CATTPRGDGYGYTF.

The chain has TRBV10-3 and TRBJ2-7, with TRBD2 matching over 16 bases. The CDR3 has 15 amino acids. Germline V gives CDR1 ENHRY, CDR2 SYGVKD. The junction had 0 bases not matched to a gene; V was cut back by 0 bases and J by 7 bases. CDR3 coding DNA: TGTGCCATCAGTGAGTCGGGACTAGCGGGGGGGGAGCAGTACTTC. Residues: CAISESGLAGGEQYF.